The 13 T cell receptor beta chains given below trace back to one sample, sequenced in a study of regulatory T cells in long-lasting Graves disease (dated by TCRdb to the early 2020s). Libraries were constructed by multiplex PCR. Sequencing instrument: Illumina HiSeq 4000. TCR beta libraries were built with iRepertoire HTBI primers and Arm-PCR amplification of CDR3 regions. The raw public reads went through TCRdb reprocessing: fastp at Q25, MiXCR clone calling, in-frame beta chains kept. One record per CDR3 amino acid sequence lists the most common genes and DNA. A total of about 540,000 distinct CDR3 sequences appear in this sample, approximately 12% of them only once. Roughly a tenth of the sample belongs to the ten largest clones. The label giving this sample's time point can be read as: newly diagnosed GD, antithyroid drugs for less than 3 months. For both TCR sequencing and RNA sequencing, RNA was extracted from PBMCs in TRIzol.

This same sample was also part of a study on T cells in Graves' hyperthyroidism and ophthalmopathy.

The sample consisted of peripheral blood mononuclear cells (PBMCs), taken at new diagnosis, from a patient treated with antithyroid drugs. These receptor sequences come from a man aged 25-45 years with Graves disease. Donor details come from another sample of the same person, matched by shared clones.

This clonotype was seen ten or more times. This chain joins TRBV7-9 and TRBJ2-7, with 8 bases aligning to TRBD2. The V and J ends lost 1 base and 6 bases, in that order; junction bases with no gene match: 8. CDR3 length: 15 residues. CDR1 SEHNR and CDR2 FQNEAQ come from the germline V gene (reference sequence). Here the CDR3 reads CASSLGSGLGVEQYF. The CDR3 nucleotides read TGTGCCAGCAGCTTAGGATCGGGACTAGGGGTCGAGCAGTACTTC.

This clonotype was found many times. V gene TRBV24-1 combines with J gene TRBJ1-2, with TRBD1 identical over 7 bases. The junction had 5 bases not matched to a gene; V was cut back by 7 bases and J by 1 base. CDR1 KGHDR and CDR2 SFDVKD come from the germline V gene. This CDR3 is built from 14 residues. Written as DNA, the CDR3 is TGTGCCACCAGCTCGGACAGGTTTAACTATGGCTACACCTTC. It specifies CATSSDRFNYGYTF.

The chain has TRBV4-1 and TRBJ1-5; 8 bases map to TRBD1. CDR1 and CDR2 from the germline V gene are MGHRA and YSYEKL. This CDR3 is 17 amino acids long. Trimming at V came to 1 base and at J to 7 bases, leaving 12 bases not matched to a gene. For the CDR3, the DNA is TGCGCCAGCAGCCAAGGGCAGGGGGCGGCGGGAGGACAGCCCCAGCATTTT. Protein: CASSQGQGAAGGQPQHF.

This clonotype was counted many times. This rearrangement joins TRBV2 to TRBJ1-5; 7 bases map to TRBD1. Germline V gives CDR1 SNHLY, CDR2 FYNNEI. The V gene end was trimmed by 5 bases and the J gene end by 3 bases; junction bases not matched to a gene: 10. CDR3 length: 16 amino acids. This CDR3 is CASSPQQGISNQPQHF. CDR3 nucleotide sequence: TGTGCCAGCAGTCCCCAACAGGGGATATCCAATCAGCCCCAGCATTTT.

CDR3 loop: CASSGRGQAETQYF. In nucleotides, the CDR3 is TGTGCCAGCAGCGGAAGGGGCCAAGCGGAGACCCAGTACTTC. The chain joins TRBV9 to TRBJ2-5; D is possibly TRBD1 (5 bases). Germline CDR1 reads SGDLS; CDR2 reads YYNGEE. The CDR3 is made up of 14 amino acids. The ends were cut back, 3 bases at V and 5 bases at J, with 14 bases in the middle.

This clonotype turned up a few times. The rearrangement links TRBV6-1 to TRBJ2-6, with TRBD2 matching 7 bases. V was clipped by 6 bases and J by 4 bases; unmatched bases: 6. The germline CDR1 and CDR2 sequences are MNHNS and SASEGT. The CDR3 totals 15 residues. CDR3 sequence (DNA): TGTGCCAGCAGGCCCCGGGGGGACGGGGCCAACGTCCTGACTTTC. This translates into CASRPRGDGANVLTF.

The sample holds many counts of this clonotype. V usage is TRBV5-1 and J usage is TRBJ1-1; possible D gene TRBD1, 5 bases. Trimming pared 6 bases from V and 1 base from J, leaving 19 bases between. CDR3 length: 16 amino acids. Germline CDR1 reads SGHRS; CDR2 reads YFSETQ. CDR3: CASTQLKMTENTEAFF. For the CDR3, the DNA is TGCGCCAGCACACAATTAAAAATGACAGAGAACACTGAAGCTTTCTTT.

This clonotype was observed many times. This chain links TRBV2 with TRBJ1-5; the D is unclear. Trimming stripped 1 base from V and 5 bases from J, with 6 bases between. The CDR3 has 13 amino acids. CDR1 and CDR2 from the germline V gene are SNHLY and FYNNEI. The CDR3 DNA reads TGTGCCAGCAGTGAAGGGGTCCATCAGCCCCAGCATTTT. Amino acid sequence: CASSEGVHQPQHF.

This clonotype was counted many times. Written as DNA, the CDR3 is TGTGCCAGCAGCACACACAGGGCTGAAAAACTGTTTTTT. This codes for CASSTHRAEKLFF. The V call is TRBV9, the J call TRBJ1-4; a possible D gene is TRBD1 (6 bases). Germline values: CDR1 SGDLS, CDR2 YYNGEE. Trimming took 4 bases from V and 7 from J, leaving 11 bases between them. This CDR3 comprises 13 residues.

J is TRBJ2-7 and V is TRBV10-2; D unclear. Per the germline V gene, CDR1 is WSHSY and CDR2 is SAAADI. CDR3 length: 13 residues. Trimming pared 3 bases from V and 2 bases from J, leaving 8 bases between. CDR3 sequence (DNA): TGCGCCAGCAGTGACCAGTCTACCTACGAGCAGTACTTC. Translation: CASSDQSTYEQYF.

The chain carries TRBV12-3 or TRBV12-4 and TRBJ2-1; 8 bases are shared with TRBD1. The V and J ends lost 6 bases and 1 base, in that order; junction bases with no gene match: 2. This CDR3 has 14 amino acids. CDR3 residues: CASSQGASYNEQFF. The CDR3 nucleotides are TGTGCCAGCAGCCAGGGGGCTTCCTACAATGAGCAGTTCTTC.

The chain links TRBV12-3 or TRBV12-4 to TRBJ2-1; 10 bases agree with TRBD2. CDR3 length: 16 amino acids. Trimming took 4 bases from V and 6 from J; bases not matched to a gene: 9. The CDR3 DNA follows: TGTGCCAGCAGTTCCCTAGCGGGAGAAGATCTCAATGAGCAGTTCTTC. Its protein is CASSSLAGEDLNEQFF.

This clonotype was recorded at least ten times. V usage is TRBV29-1 and J usage is TRBJ2-3; D perhaps matches TRBD2 (5 bases). V lost 3 bases and J 5 bases, leaving 12 bases between the germline ends. The CDR3 runs to 13 residues. From germline, CDR1 is SQVTM and CDR2 ANQGSEA. The CDR3, as DNA: TGCAGCGTTGACGTAGCGCGAGGAGATACGCAGTATTTT. It specifies CSVDVARGDTQYF.